This T cell receptor beta chain was observed in a study of vaccination and CD4 T cells after COVID-19. This clonotype occurred a few times. Antigen unknown. Trimming pared 6 bases from V and 0 bases from J, leaving 21 bases between. The CDR3 contains 17 residues. Germline CDR1 is DFQATT and CDR2 is SNEGSKA (reference sequence). Time point described: late sampling 161 to 241 days after vaccination in a few convalescent patients. Treatment meaning: approximately 10-day PBMC culture with coronavirus spike peptide pools or control peptides (ViraFEST assay). Cultured CD4+ T cell DNA was sequenced using the Oncomine TCR Beta short-read assay. MiXCR, applied by TCRdb to the PCR reads, yields one record per CDR3 protein. Of around 16,000 distinct CDR3 sequences in the sample, roughly half are singletons; the top ten hold approximately 15%.

The chain uses TRBV20-1 and TRBJ1-5; a possible D gene is TRBD1 (5 bases). The clonotype was recovered from a human donor who had recovered from COVID-19. The input for sequencing was CD4+ T cells from blood, cultured in vitro, taken about 7 months after SARS-CoV-2 vaccination. The CDR3 reads CSAVRAGRVYSNQPQHF. CDR3 bases: TGCAGTGCGGTCCGGGCAGGGAGGGTTTATAGCAATCAGCCCCAGCATTTT.